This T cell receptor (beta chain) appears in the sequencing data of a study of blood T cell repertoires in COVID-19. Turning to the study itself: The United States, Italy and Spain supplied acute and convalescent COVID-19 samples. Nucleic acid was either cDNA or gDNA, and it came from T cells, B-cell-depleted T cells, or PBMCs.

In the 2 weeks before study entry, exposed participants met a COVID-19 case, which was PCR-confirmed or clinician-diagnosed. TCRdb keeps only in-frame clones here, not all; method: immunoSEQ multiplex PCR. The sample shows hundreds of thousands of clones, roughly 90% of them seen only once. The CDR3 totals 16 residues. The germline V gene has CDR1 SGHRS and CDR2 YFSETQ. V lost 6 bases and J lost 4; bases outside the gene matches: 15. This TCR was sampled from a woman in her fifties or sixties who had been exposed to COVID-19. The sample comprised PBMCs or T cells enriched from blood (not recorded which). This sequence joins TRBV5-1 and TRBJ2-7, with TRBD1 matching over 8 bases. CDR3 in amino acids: CASNQAGQGLIYEQYF. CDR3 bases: TGCGCCAGCAACCAAGCCGGACAGGGCCTTATTTACGAGCAGTACTTC.